This TCR beta chain was sequenced in a study of cytomegalovirus exposure and HLA in healthy donors. Study-wide context: Genotyping showed less than 85% of 398 donors falling in the Caucasian-associated ancestry cluster. General study points: By a later analysis, the bulk of CMV-associated TCR beta chains appeared HLA-restricted. It has been reported that TCR beta sequences accurately predicted the HLA-A and HLA-B alleles of most subjects.

The PCR used 60 Vbeta and 13 Jbeta primers. Clones were sequenced by immunoSEQ multiplex PCR, and TCRdb holds only the in-frame ones, with some missing. The table has tens of thousands of clones, roughly 80% seen once. This CDR3 region has 16 residues. V shed 3 bases and J shed 4 bases, with 18 bases lying between them. CDR1 is SGHVS and CDR2 is FNYEAQ in the germline V gene. Note on this clone: Its matching antigen is unknown.

This TCR was sampled from a girl aged 2-9 years in good health and CMV-seropositive. The sample consisted of PBMCs. V and J are TRBV7-6 and TRBJ1-1; maybe TRBD1 (6 bases). CDR3 DNA sequence: TGTGCCAGCAGCTTCCCTAAGACTCAGGGGAGCACTGAAGCTTTCTTT. Residues: CASSFPKTQGSTEAFF.